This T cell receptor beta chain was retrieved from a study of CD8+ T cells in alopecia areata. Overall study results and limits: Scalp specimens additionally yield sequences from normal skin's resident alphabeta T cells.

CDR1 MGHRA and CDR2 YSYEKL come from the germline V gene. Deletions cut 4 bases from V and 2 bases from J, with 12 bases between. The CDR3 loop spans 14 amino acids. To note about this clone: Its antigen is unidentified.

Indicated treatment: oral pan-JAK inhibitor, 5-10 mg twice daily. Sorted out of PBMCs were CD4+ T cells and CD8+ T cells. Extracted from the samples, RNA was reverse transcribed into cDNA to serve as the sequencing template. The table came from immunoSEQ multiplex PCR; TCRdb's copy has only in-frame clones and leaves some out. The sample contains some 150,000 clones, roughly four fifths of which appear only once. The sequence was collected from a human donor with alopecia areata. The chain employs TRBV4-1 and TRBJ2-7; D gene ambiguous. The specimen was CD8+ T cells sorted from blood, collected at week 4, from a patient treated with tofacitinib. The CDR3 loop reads CASSPPGSPYEQYF. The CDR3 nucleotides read TGCGCCAGCAGCCCCCCTGGCTCCCCCTACGAGCAGTACTTC.